This T cell receptor beta chain came from a study of blood T cell repertoires in COVID-19 (dated by TCRdb to between 2020 and 2021). A note on the overall study: Samples covering the acute and convalescent phases of COVID-19 were provided by collaborators in the United States, Italy and Spain. The material from the prospective study consisted of cDNA or gDNA derived from T cells, B-cell-depleted T cells, or PBMCs. Subjects who had been exposed to COVID-19, were actively infected with it, or had recovered from it provided the deeply sampled blood TCRbeta repertoires that made up the dataset. A freely available public database, intended as a resource for researchers studying the immune response to SARS-CoV-2, is where the repertoires were released. The samples were drawn from the first 160 participants of the ongoing ImmuneRACE study and from about 1,200 subjects provided by 6 global collaborators. Nearly every sample came with metadata listing a de-identified subject ID, COVID-19 status, age in years and sex. Where available, HLA class I and class II types were obtained from metadata supplied by the sample provider rather than from assay-based typing. General conclusions and limits of the study: The amount of clinical and demographic metadata varied by source and participant and was provided uncurated.

For this chain, trimming is 4 bases at the V end and 6 bases at the J end, and the number of junction bases without a gene match is 5. The CDR3 covers 14 residues, taking in both the cysteine and the phenylalanine. The sequence is cut down to CDR3 DNA, 42 bases in frame from base 1. CDR1 LNHDA and CDR2 SQIVND are derived from the germline V gene (reference sequence). The immunoSEQ Assay, a bias-controlled multiplex PCR, was used to amplify TCRbeta CDR3 regions from genomic DNA. The authors' pipeline ran thus. The number of nucleated cells in each sample was estimated from the amplification of reference gene primers within the assay. To quantify the absolute abundance of each unique TCRbeta CDR3 rearrangement, sequence reads were collapsed and filtered. For each sample, productive Simpson clonality was calculated as the square root of Simpson's diversity index across productive rearrangements. TCRdb's version of the immuneACCESS table is confined to in-frame rearrangements and falls short of the full clone set. An unresolved V gene accounts for under half of the shortfall where checked; the remainder is of unknown origin. V, J and clone size are taken as reported in that table, and D and trimming were inferred from the DNA itself. Across this sample there are fewer than 250,000 clones, with around 85% seen only once. The leading ten clones occupy around 6.4% of the sample.

Whole blood was collected in K2EDTA tubes by collaborating institutions according to the institutions' own protocols. For TCRbeta analysis, collaborator samples were shipped as frozen whole blood, as isolated PBMCs, or as DNA extracted from either sample type. As for this clone: What antigen it recognizes has not been identified. No much larger clone exists at a distance of one base, and base qualities are not known.

The source is a woman aged 55 to 70 with active or convalescent COVID-19. The sample was peripheral blood. In this chain, TRBV19 is recombined with TRBJ2-3, with TRBD1 identical over 9 junction bases. CDR3 region: CASSTGQGTDTQYF. DNA sequence: TGTGCCAGTAGTACTGGACAGGGGACCGATACGCAGTATTTT.